These T cell receptor beta chains were read from a single sample in a study of blood T cell repertoires in COVID-19. Here immunoSEQ multiplex PCR was the method, and the copy in TCRdb shows in-frame clones only, minus some. Here the sample spans a few hundred thousand clones, approximately 82% being singletons. The sequenced sample was peripheral blood. The source of these receptors is a woman in her late teens or twenties with acute or convalescent COVID-19. Both conserved end residues are part of each CDR3. The D gene is left open where the match is weak. Some rows have no size entry. The others give once, few or many, or a class for an expanded clone.

>-|TRBJ1-1|TRBV27|-
TGTGCCAGCAAAATGGGAGGGCGCACTGAAGCTTTCTTT
CASKMGGRTEAFF
>-|TRBJ1-2|TRBV6-5|TRBD1
TGTGCCGGCTTCGGGACAGGGGGGACCCTCTATGGCTACACCTTC
CAGFGTGGTLYGYTF
>-|TRBJ2-7|TRBV6-1|TRBD2
TGTGCCAGCAGTGCCGAGACTAGCGGGAGCGGATTCGAGCAGTACTTC
CASSAETSGSGFEQYF
>-|TRBJ2-2|TRBV2|-
TGTGCCAGCAGTGGGGAGGGGGGCACCGGGGAGCTGTTTTTT
CASSGEGGTGELFF
>-|TRBJ1-4|TRBV23-1|-
TGCGCCAGCAGTCAACGCCCGGGGAGAGAAATTGAAAAACTGTTTTTT
CASSQRPGREIEKLFF
>once|TRBJ1-5|TRBV7-2|-
TGTGCCAGCAGCTTAGTCGGGGGTAACAATCAGCCCCAGCATTTT
CASSLVGGNNQPQHF
>-|TRBJ1-1|TRBV10-3|-
TGTGCCATCAGTGAGTGGCGGCTGAACACTGAAGCTTTCTTT
CAISEWRLNTEAFF
>few|TRBJ2-2|TRBV6-2/TRBV6-3|-
TGTGCCAGCAGTTACTGGCAGGGGAAAGACACCGGGGAGCTGTTTTTT
CASSYWQGKDTGELFF
>-|TRBJ2-2|TRBV12-5|-
TGTGCTAGTGGTCCAGGGGCCACCGGGGAGCTGTTTTTT
CASGPGATGELFF
>-|TRBJ2-5|TRBV27|TRBD1
TGTGCCAGCAGTACGAATTCGTTGGGACAGGGGGGGACTGTTGAGACCCAGTACTTC
CASSTNSLGQGGTVETQYF
>-|TRBJ1-5|TRBV28|TRBD1
TGTGCCAGCGGCCCAGGGACAGTCTATAGCAATCAGCCCCAGCATTTT
CASGPGTVYSNQPQHF
>-|TRBJ1-2|TRBV28|-
TGTGCCAGCAGTTTATGGGCAGAAAATGGCTACACCTTC
CASSLWAENGYTF
>-|TRBJ1-1|TRBV28|-
TGTGCCAGCAGTTTTATTCCCACTGAAGCTTTCTTT
CASSFIPTEAFF
>-|TRBJ1-2|TRBV5-1|TRBD1
TGCGCCAGCAGCTTAGGACAGGGGGCCGTTGGCTACACCTTC
CASSLGQGAVGYTF
>-|TRBJ1-1|TRBV7-9|-
TGTGCCAGCAGCTTAGAGGGGGAGACTGAAGCTTTCTTT
CASSLEGETEAFF
>-|TRBJ2-1|TRBV19|-
TGTGCCAGTAGCCTAAGGCGGGACAGCCCCGCAAAAAATGAGCAGTTCTTC
CASSLRRDSPAKNEQFF
>-|TRBJ2-7|TRBV25-1|TRBD2
TGTGCCAGCACCCCCCAGGGTAGCGGGAGATACGAGCAGTACTTC
CASTPQGSGRYEQYF
>-|TRBJ2-7|TRBV7-2|TRBD2
TGTGCCAGCAGCTTAGCGCGAACTAGCGGGACATCCTACGAGCAGTACTTC
CASSLARTSGTSYEQYF
>few|TRBJ1-6|TRBV19|-
TGTGCCAGCCGACCGGAGCGTAATTCACCCCTCCACTTT
CASRPERNSPLHF
>-|TRBJ2-7|TRBV14|-
TGTGCCAGCAGTCGCGGATCAGCGAGCTCCTACGAGCAGTACTTC
CASSRGSASSYEQYF
>-|TRBJ2-7|TRBV3-1/TRBV3-2|TRBD1
TGTGCCAGCAGCCATACCGGGACAGATAGGTACGAGCAGTACTTC
CASSHTGTDRYEQYF
>-|TRBJ2-1|TRBV6-1|TRBD2
TGTGCCAGCAGTGAAGCGCAGGGACTAGCGACCAACAATGAGCAGTTCTTC
CASSEAQGLATNNEQFF
>-|TRBJ2-5|TRBV7-9|TRBD2
TGTGCCAGCAGTTCCGGGACTAGCGGGAGATGGGAGGGAGAGACCCAGTACTTC
CASSSGTSGRWEGETQYF
>-|TRBJ2-1|TRBV18|-
TGTGCCAGCTCACCATTCTTCTCCGAGTTCTCCTACAATGAGCAGTTCTTC
CASSPFFSEFSYNEQFF
>-|TRBJ2-3|TRBV6-2/TRBV6-3|TRBD2
TGTGCCAGCAGTTACTCGATGCTCTCTAGCGGGACTTCCTATACGCAGTATTTT
CASSYSMLSSGTSYTQYF
>-|TRBJ1-2|TRBV19|TRBD1
TGTGCCACCCGCCGGACAGGGGTTAACTATGGCTACACCTTC
CATRRTGVNYGYTF